Sequencing of this T cell receptor (beta chain) was carried out in a study of T cell responses to AZD1222 COVID-19 vaccine. The table came from immunoSEQ multiplex PCR; TCRdb's copy has only in-frame clones and leaves some out. The data hold approximately 70,000 clones, with roughly 85% observed a single time. The CDR3 extends over 15 amino acids. CDR1 and CDR2 (germline): MNHEY, SMNVEV (reference sequence). Trimming removed 3 bases at V and 2 bases at J, with 11 bases between. This receptor was identified in an adult in good health. The V gene is TRBV27, the J gene TRBJ2-1, with D tentatively TRBD1 or TRBD2 (5 bases each). The source was peripheral blood, collected on day 0 of AZD1222 vaccination. CDR3 in amino acids: CASSFVGVAYNEQFF. The CDR3 DNA follows: TGTGCCAGCAGTTTCGTGGGGGTGGCCTACAATGAGCAGTTCTTC.